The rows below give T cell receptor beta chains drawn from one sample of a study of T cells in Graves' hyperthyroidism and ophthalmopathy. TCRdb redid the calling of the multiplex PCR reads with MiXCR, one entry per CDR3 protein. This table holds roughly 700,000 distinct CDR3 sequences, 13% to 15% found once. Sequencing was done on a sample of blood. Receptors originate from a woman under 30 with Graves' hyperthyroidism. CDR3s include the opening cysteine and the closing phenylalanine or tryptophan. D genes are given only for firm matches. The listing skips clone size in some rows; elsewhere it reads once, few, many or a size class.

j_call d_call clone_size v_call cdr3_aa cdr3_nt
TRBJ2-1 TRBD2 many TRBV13 CASRRITGTSAINEQFF TGTGCCAGCAGACGAATAACCGGGACTAGCGCTATCAATGAGCAGTTCTTC
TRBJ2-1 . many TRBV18 CASSPLYAGHNEQFF TGTGCCAGCTCACCCCTTTATGCCGGCCACAATGAGCAGTTCTTC
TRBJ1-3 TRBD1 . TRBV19 CASSTGNRGQGNTIYF TGTGCCAGTAGTACGGGAAACAGGGGGCAAGGAAACACCATATATTTT
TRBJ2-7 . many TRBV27 CASSSTRDPYEQYF TGTGCCAGCAGCTCTACCCGGGACCCCTACGAGCAGTACTTC
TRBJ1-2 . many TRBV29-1 CSGGHSNYGYTF TGCAGCGGTGGACATTCTAACTATGGCTACACCTTC
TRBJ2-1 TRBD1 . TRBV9 CASSSTGDSHNEQFF TGTGCCAGCAGCTCTACCGGGGACAGTCACAATGAGCAGTTCTTC
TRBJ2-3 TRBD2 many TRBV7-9 CASSFKLAGVKDTQYF TGTGCCAGCAGCTTCAAACTAGCGGGAGTGAAAGATACGCAGTATTTT
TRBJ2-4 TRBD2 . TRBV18 CASSPGLAGGTGTKNIQYF TGTGCCAGCTCACCGGGACTAGCGGGAGGGACCGGGACCAAAAACATTCAGTACTTC
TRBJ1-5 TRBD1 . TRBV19 CPSVSSGGGKRPQHF TGTCCCAGTGTATCTTCAGGGGGAGGAAAGCGGCCCCAGCATTTT
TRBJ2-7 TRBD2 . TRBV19 CASSIGKAGVTYEQYF TGTGCCAGTAGTATTGGGAAAGCGGGAGTTACCTACGAGCAGTACTTC
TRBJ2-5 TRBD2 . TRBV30 CAWSGGVSGRGQETQYF TGTGCCTGGAGTGGGGGGGTTAGCGGGAGGGGCCAAGAGACCCAGTACTTC
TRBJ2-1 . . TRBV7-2 CASSSELGWGHNEQFF TGTGCCAGCAGCTCCGAACTGGGGTGGGGTCACAATGAGCAGTTCTTC
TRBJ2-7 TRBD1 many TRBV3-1 CASSQDPTGVYEQYF TGTGCCAGCAGCCAAGATCCAACAGGGGTCTACGAGCAGTACTTC
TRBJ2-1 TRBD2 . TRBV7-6 CASSLGETSGVYNEQFF TGTGCCAGCAGCTTAGGGGAAACTAGCGGGGTTTACAATGAGCAGTTCTTC
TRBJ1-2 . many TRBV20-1 CSAARGPRGYTF TGCAGTGCCGCCCGAGGACCCCGTGGCTACACCTTC
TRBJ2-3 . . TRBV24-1 CATAGFSTDTQYF TGTGCCACGGCGGGCTTTTCCACAGATACGCAGTATTTT
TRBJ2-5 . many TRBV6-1 CASRSWDTTQYF TGTGCCAGCAGATCCTGGGACACAACCCAGTACTTC
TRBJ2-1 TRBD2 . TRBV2 CAQGREGRYNEQFF TGTGCCCAGGGGCGGGAGGGCCGGTACAATGAGCAGTTCTTC
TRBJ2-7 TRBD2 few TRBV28 CASTLGGSPYEQYF TGTGCCAGCACCTTGGGCGGGAGTCCCTACGAGCAGTACTTC
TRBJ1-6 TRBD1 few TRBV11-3 CASSARGGNSPLHF TGTGCCAGCAGCGCCAGGGGGGGAAATTCACCCCTCCACTTT